Listed below are T cell receptor beta chains from one sample, sequenced in a study of control samples from healthy donors and cancer patients. Using immunoSEQ multiplex PCR, the repertoire was profiled, and TCRdb retains in-frame clones only, with some absent. The data contain roughly 150,000 clones, 93% of them seen just once; the ten biggest clones take up about 2.4%. The source material was blood. The receptor source for this set is a man in his forties or fifties in good health. The CDR3 runs from the conserved cysteine through the conserved F or W. The D gene is left open where the match is weak. Clone size is not always given. Where it is, it says once, few, many or a class for expanded clones.

CDR3aa: CASSHILATQIDTQYF
CDR3nt: TGTGCCAGCAGCCACATACTAGCTACGCAGATAGATACGCAGTATTTT
d_gene: .
j_gene: TRBJ2-3
v_gene: TRBV14
abundance: .

CDR3aa: CASSFAGGRGNSPLHF
CDR3nt: TGTGCCAGCAGCTTCGCCGGGGGGAGAGGGAATTCACCCCTCCACTTT
d_gene: .
j_gene: TRBJ1-6
v_gene: TRBV7-6
abundance: .

CDR3aa: CASRGLIDEQYF
CDR3nt: TGTGCCAGCAGGGGACTAATCGACGAGCAGTACTTC
d_gene: TRBD2
j_gene: TRBJ2-7
v_gene: TRBV28
abundance: .

CDR3aa: CAWSRGDLNTF
CDR3nt: TGTGCCTGGAGTAGGGGGGACCTAAACACCTTC
d_gene: .
j_gene: TRBJ1-2
v_gene: TRBV30
abundance: few

CDR3aa: CASSKSRTSGRGNEQFF
CDR3nt: TGTGCCAGCAGCAAAAGTCGGACTAGCGGGAGGGGGAATGAGCAGTTCTTC
d_gene: TRBD2
j_gene: TRBJ2-1
v_gene: TRBV3-1/TRBV3-2
abundance: .

CDR3aa: CASSFLRTEAFF
CDR3nt: TGTGCCAGCAGTTTCCTGCGCACTGAAGCTTTCTTT
d_gene: .
j_gene: TRBJ1-1
v_gene: TRBV28
abundance: .

CDR3aa: CASSSIGTYGGYYEQYF
CDR3nt: TGTGCCAGCAGTTCAATTGGGACTTACGGGGGGTACTACGAGCAGTACTTC
d_gene: TRBD2
j_gene: TRBJ2-7
v_gene: TRBV27
abundance: .

CDR3aa: CAISEVGKGTDTQYF
CDR3nt: TGTGCCATCAGTGAGGTGGGGAAGGGCACAGATACGCAGTATTTT
d_gene: .
j_gene: TRBJ2-3
v_gene: TRBV10-3
abundance: .

CDR3aa: CASSQVQGRTEAFF
CDR3nt: TGTGCCAGCAGCCAAGTACAGGGCCGCACTGAAGCTTTCTTT
d_gene: .
j_gene: TRBJ1-1
v_gene: TRBV3-1/TRBV3-2
abundance: .

CDR3aa: CASSHDTYVTGNYGYTF
CDR3nt: TGTGCCAGCAGCCACGACACTTACGTAACGGGGAACTATGGCTACACCTTC
d_gene: .
j_gene: TRBJ1-2
v_gene: TRBV7-9
abundance: .

CDR3aa: CASSSIQGIGGYTF
CDR3nt: TGTGCCAGCAGCTCAATTCAGGGAATAGGCGGCTACACCTTC
d_gene: .
j_gene: TRBJ1-2
v_gene: TRBV11-2
abundance: .

CDR3aa: CASSTGGPNQPQHF
CDR3nt: TGTGCCAGCAGCACCGGGGGGCCCAATCAGCCCCAGCATTTT
d_gene: .
j_gene: TRBJ1-5
v_gene: TRBV5-8
abundance: .

CDR3aa: CASSEQGQAQETQYF
CDR3nt: TGTGCCAGCAGTGAACAAGGACAGGCCCAAGAGACCCAGTACTTC
d_gene: TRBD1
j_gene: TRBJ2-5
v_gene: TRBV2
abundance: few

CDR3aa: CASSYRDRNTEAFF
CDR3nt: TGTGCCAGCAGTTACAGGGACCGGAACACTGAAGCTTTCTTT
d_gene: .
j_gene: TRBJ1-1
v_gene: TRBV6-6
abundance: .

CDR3aa: CASSHPTGNTEAFF
CDR3nt: TGCGCCAGCAGCCACCCGACAGGGAACACTGAAGCTTTCTTT
d_gene: .
j_gene: TRBJ1-1
v_gene: TRBV4-1
abundance: .

CDR3aa: CASSFGRQNSGNTIYF
CDR3nt: TGTGCCAGCAGTTTTGGGAGACAGAACTCTGGAAACACCATATATTTT
d_gene: .
j_gene: TRBJ1-3
v_gene: TRBV28
abundance: .

CDR3aa: CASSISPLPKNIQYF
CDR3nt: TGTGCCAGTAGTATATCCCCACTACCCAAAAACATTCAGTACTTC
d_gene: .
j_gene: TRBJ2-4
v_gene: TRBV19
abundance: .

CDR3aa: CASSTGQGAQEKLFF
CDR3nt: TGCGCCAGCAGCACCGGACAGGGGGCGCAGGAAAAACTGTTTTTT
d_gene: TRBD1
j_gene: TRBJ1-4
v_gene: TRBV5-1
abundance: .

CDR3aa: CASSSPGSQTSEQYF
CDR3nt: TGTGCCAGCAGTTCCCCGGGTAGCCAGACATCCGAGCAGTACTTC
d_gene: .
j_gene: TRBJ2-7
v_gene: TRBV28
abundance: .

CDR3aa: CASSSVNTEAFF
CDR3nt: TGTGCCAGCAGTTCCGTGAACACTGAAGCTTTCTTT
d_gene: .
j_gene: TRBJ1-1
v_gene: TRBV27
abundance: .

CDR3aa: CASSQDNLRASNEKLFF
CDR3nt: TGTGCCAGCAGCCAAGATAACCTCCGCGCCTCTAATGAAAAACTGTTTTTT
d_gene: .
j_gene: TRBJ1-4
v_gene: TRBV4-2
abundance: .

CDR3aa: CASSLGQGAWPQHF
CDR3nt: TGTGCCAGCAGTTTGGGGCAGGGGGCTTGGCCCCAGCATTTT
d_gene: TRBD1
j_gene: TRBJ1-5
v_gene: TRBV27
abundance: .

CDR3aa: CASSIGANNEQFF
CDR3nt: TGTGCCAGTAGTATAGGGGCAAACAATGAGCAGTTCTTC
d_gene: .
j_gene: TRBJ2-1
v_gene: TRBV19
abundance: .